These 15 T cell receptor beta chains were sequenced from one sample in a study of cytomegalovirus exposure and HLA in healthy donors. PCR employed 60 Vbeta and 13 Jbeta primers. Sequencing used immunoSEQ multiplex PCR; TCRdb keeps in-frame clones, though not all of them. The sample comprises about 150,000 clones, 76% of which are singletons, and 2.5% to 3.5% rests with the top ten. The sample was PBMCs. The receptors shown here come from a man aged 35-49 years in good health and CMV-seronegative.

CDR3 DNA sequence: TGTGCCAGCAGAGAGGGGGTCGCCAACTACGAGCAGTACTTC. This codes for CASREGVANYEQYF. V is TRBV2 and J is TRBJ2-7, with D perhaps TRBD1 (6 bases). The length of the CDR3 is 14 residues. The germline V gene has CDR1 SNHLY and CDR2 FYNNEI. The V end lost 6 bases, the J end lost 3 bases, and 15 bases lay between the germline ends. Filled out from reference TRBV2 and TRBJ2-7, the complete variable domain reads EPEVTQTPSHQVTQMGQEVILRCVPISNHLYFYWYRQILGQKVEFLVSFYNNEISEKSEIFDDQFSVERPDGSNFTLKIRSTKLEDSAMYFCASREGVANYEQYFGPGTRLTVT.

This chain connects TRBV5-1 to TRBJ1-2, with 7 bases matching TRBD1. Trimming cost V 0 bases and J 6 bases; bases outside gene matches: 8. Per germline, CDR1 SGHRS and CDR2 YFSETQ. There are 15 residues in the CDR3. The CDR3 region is CASSLGGTVEDGYTF. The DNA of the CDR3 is TGCGCCAGCAGCTTGGGGGGGACAGTTGAGGATGGCTACACCTTC.

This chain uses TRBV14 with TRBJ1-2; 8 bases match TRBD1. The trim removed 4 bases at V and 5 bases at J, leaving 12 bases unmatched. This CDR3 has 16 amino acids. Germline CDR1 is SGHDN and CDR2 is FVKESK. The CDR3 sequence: CASSPLLGQGIYGYTF. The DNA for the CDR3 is TGTGCCAGCAGCCCCCTCCTCGGACAGGGAATATATGGCTACACCTTC.

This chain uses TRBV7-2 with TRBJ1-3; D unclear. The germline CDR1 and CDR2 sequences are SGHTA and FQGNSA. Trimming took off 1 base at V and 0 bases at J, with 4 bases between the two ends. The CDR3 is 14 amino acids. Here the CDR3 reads CASSLGHSGNTIYF. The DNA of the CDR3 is TGTGCCAGCAGCTTAGGACACTCTGGAAACACCATATATTTT. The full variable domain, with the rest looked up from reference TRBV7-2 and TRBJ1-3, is GAGVSQSPSNKVTEKGKDVELRCDPISGHTALYWYRQSLGQGLEFLIYFQGNSAPDKSGLPSDRFSAERTGGSVSTLTIQRTQQEDSAVYLCASSLGHSGNTIYFGEGSWLTVV.

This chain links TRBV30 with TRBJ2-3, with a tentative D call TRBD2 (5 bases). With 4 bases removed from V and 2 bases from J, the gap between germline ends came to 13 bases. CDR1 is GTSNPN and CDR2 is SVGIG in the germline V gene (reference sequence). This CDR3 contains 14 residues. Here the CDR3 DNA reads TGTGCCTGGACGACCGGGATAACCACAGATACGCAGTATTTT. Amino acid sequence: CAWTTGITTDTQYF.

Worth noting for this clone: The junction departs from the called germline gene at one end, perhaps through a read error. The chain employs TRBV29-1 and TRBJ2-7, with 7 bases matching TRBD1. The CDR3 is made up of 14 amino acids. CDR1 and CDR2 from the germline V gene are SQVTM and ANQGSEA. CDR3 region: CSVEGQATYYEQYF. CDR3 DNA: TGCAGCGTCGAAGGACAGGCGACTTACTACGAGCAGTACTTC.

Here the CDR3 reads CASSHREGRNEQFF. Here the CDR3 DNA reads TGCGCCAGCAGCCATCGGGAGGGGCGTAATGAGCAGTTCTTC. The chain uses TRBV4-1 and TRBJ2-1; 8 nucleotides line up with TRBD2. Germline V gives CDR1 MGHRA, CDR2 YSYEKL. The CDR3 has 14 residues. The J segment lost 7 bases and the V segment lost 3 bases, leaving 5 bases of the junction unmatched.

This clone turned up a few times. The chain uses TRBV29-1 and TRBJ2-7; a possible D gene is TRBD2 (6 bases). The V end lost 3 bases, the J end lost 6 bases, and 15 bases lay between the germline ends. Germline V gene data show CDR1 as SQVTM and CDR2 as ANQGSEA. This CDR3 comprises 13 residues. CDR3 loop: CSVEGGRSSEQYF. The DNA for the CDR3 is TGCAGCGTTGAGGGGGGAAGGTCGTCCGAGCAGTACTTC.

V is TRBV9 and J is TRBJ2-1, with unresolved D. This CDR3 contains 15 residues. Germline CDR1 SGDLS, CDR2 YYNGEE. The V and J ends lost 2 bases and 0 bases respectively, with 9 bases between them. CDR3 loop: CASSVGGNSYNEQFF. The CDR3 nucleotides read TGTGCCAGCAGCGTCGGCGGAAACTCCTACAATGAGCAGTTCTTC. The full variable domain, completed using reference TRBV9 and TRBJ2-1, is DSGVTQTPKHLITATGQRVTLRCSPRSGDLSVYWYQQSLDQGLQFLIQYYNGEERAKGNILERFSAQQFPDLHSELNLSSLELGDSALYFCASSVGGNSYNEQFFGPGTRLTVL.

CDR3 in amino acids: CASSGRTGGTDTQYF. The CDR3 region has the DNA TGTGCCAGCAGCGGAAGGACAGGAGGGACAGATACGCAGTATTTT. J is TRBJ2-3 and V is TRBV11-3; TRBD1 is a possible D gene (7 bases). Germline CDR1 is SGHNT and CDR2 is YENEEA. The CDR3 is made up of 15 amino acids. Trimming stripped 5 bases from V and 3 bases from J, with 15 bases between.

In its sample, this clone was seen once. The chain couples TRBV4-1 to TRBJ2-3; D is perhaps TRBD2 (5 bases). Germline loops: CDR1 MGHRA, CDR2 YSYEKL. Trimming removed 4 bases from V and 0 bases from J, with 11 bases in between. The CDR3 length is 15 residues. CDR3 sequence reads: CASSPGVRSTDTQYF. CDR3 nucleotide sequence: TGCGCCAGCAGCCCCGGGGTGAGAAGCACAGATACGCAGTATTTT.

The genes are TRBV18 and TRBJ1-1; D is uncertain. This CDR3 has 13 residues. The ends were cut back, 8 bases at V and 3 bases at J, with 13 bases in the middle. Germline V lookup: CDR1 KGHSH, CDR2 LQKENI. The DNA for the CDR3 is TGTGCCAGCCTTCCCTTGGAGGACACTGAAGCTTTCTTT. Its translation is CASLPLEDTEAFF.

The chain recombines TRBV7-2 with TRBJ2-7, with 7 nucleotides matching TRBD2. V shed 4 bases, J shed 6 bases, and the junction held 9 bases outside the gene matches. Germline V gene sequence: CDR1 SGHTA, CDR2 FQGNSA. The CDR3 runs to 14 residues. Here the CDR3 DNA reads TGTGCCAGCAGCTCTAATGGGGGGGGTTCCGAGCAGTACTTC. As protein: CASSSNGGGSEQYF.

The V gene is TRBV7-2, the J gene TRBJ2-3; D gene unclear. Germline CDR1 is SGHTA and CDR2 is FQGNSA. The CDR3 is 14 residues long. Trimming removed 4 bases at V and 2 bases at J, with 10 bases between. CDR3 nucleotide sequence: TGTGCCAGCAGCTCCAGTTACACCACAGATACGCAGTATTTT. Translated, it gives CASSSSYTTDTQYF.

The CDR3 spells CASTPRTGWNTEAFF. CDR3 in DNA: TGTGCCAGCACCCCTCGGACAGGTTGGAACACTGAAGCTTTCTTT. The chain recombines TRBV5-4 with TRBJ1-1, with 7 bases that match TRBD1. Germline V lookup: CDR1 SGHNT, CDR2 YYREEE (reference sequence). The CDR3 runs to 15 residues. The J segment lost 1 base and the V segment lost 6 bases, leaving 9 bases of the junction unmatched. Full variable domain (rest looked up from reference TRBV5-4 and TRBJ1-1): ETGVTQSPTHLIKTRGQQVTLRCSSQSGHNTVSWYQQALGQGPQFIFQYYREEENGRGNFPPRFSGLQFPNYSSELNVNALELDDSALYLCASTPRTGWNTEAFFGQGTRLTVV.